The 2 T cell receptor beta chains listed next were all sequenced from one sample in a study of blood T cells in healthy people across ages. Combining a sample-barcoded 5' primer with a J-beta primer mix, a second PCR ran for about 7 to 11 cycles. A single record per CDR3 protein comes from TCRdb applying MiXCR to the 5' RACE reads. This sample yields some 860,000 distinct CDR3 sequences, of which roughly three fifths are seen a single time; around 25% belongs to the top ten. Sequencing was done on a sample of blood. All receptors derive from a man aged 35 to 55 in good health.

Concerning this clonotype: One end of the junction does not line up with germline, which may come from a read error. The chain employs TRBV6-2 or TRBV6-3 and TRBJ2-7; no definite D call. The germline V gene encodes CDR1 MNHEY and CDR2 SVGEGT. CDR3 length equals 16 residues. CDR3 coding DNA: TGTACCAGCAGTTACTTGGACGCAAGGAGCTCCTACGAGCAGTACTTC. Protein product: CTSSYLDARSSYEQYF.

This clonotype was observed many times. The rearrangement links TRBV7-3 to TRBJ2-1; tentative D call: TRBD2 (6 bases). Germline V lookup: CDR1 SGHTA, CDR2 FQGTGA. V was trimmed by 5 bases and J by 7 bases, leaving 12 bases between them. The CDR3 consists of 13 residues. For the CDR3, the DNA is TGTGCCAGCAGCCCGGGACTCGAAAATGAGCAGTTCTTC. This codes for CASSPGLENEQFF.